This T cell receptor beta chain was sequenced in a study of response to subunit inactivated influenza vaccine. Study results and caveats: Authors suggested seasonal influenza vaccinations each recruit few new T cells.

This clonotype has just a few counts. Its specificity is unknown. TCRdb fed the RT-PCR reads into MiXCR, producing one record per CDR3 protein. The sample yields approximately 520,000 distinct CDR3 sequences, approximately 24% seen once. Trimming took 6 bases from V and 5 from J, leaving 10 bases between them. The CDR3 spans 13 residues. Germline loops: CDR1 SEHNR, CDR2 FQNEAQ (reference sequence). The source is a man aged 50-59 years who received an inactivated influenza vaccine. The source material was CD4+ T cells sorted from PBMCs, sampled more than 4 days after vaccination. V gene TRBV7-9 combines with J gene TRBJ2-2; maybe TRBD1 (6 bases). This CDR3 reads CASREQGTGELFF. The CDR3 DNA sequence: TGTGCCAGCAGGGAACAGGGAACCGGGGAGCTGTTTTTT.